The 15 T cell receptor beta chains in this list originate from one sample, sequenced in a study of blood T cell repertoires in COVID-19 (dated by TCRdb to 2020 to 2021). The receptor library was made with the immunoSEQ multiplex PCR assay. As stored in TCRdb, this immuneACCESS dataset retains in-frame rearrangements with V and J assigned. A fraction of the clones does not appear; measured against another copy, unresolved V genes explain less than half of the discrepancy, and the remainder lacks a known reason. The sample includes 70,000 to 80,000 clones, with roughly nine tenths observed a single time. About 12% of the sample is held by the ten biggest clonotypes. Sequenced sample: peripheral blood. The receptor set was obtained from a woman between 55 and 75 years old with acute or convalescent COVID-19.

The chain combines TRBV7-6 with TRBJ2-7; TRBD2 aligns across 10 bases. V lost 1 base and J lost 4; bases outside the gene matches: 4. The CDR3 length is 15 residues. CDR1 is SGHVS, CDR2 FNYEAQ, per germline. CDR3 sequence (DNA): TGTGCCAGCAGCTTAGGGACTAGCGGCAGTTACGAGCAGTACTTC. It codes for CASSLGTSGSYEQYF.

The V gene is TRBV6-5, the J gene TRBJ1-2; no firm D call. Germline V lookup: CDR1 MNHEY, CDR2 SVGAGI. V was trimmed by 7 bases and J by 1 base, leaving 7 bases between them. CDR3 length equals 12 residues. CDR3 sequence (DNA): TGTGCCAGCAAATCACTTAACTATGGCTACACCTTC. This gives the protein CASKSLNYGYTF.

The chain is built from TRBV2 and TRBJ1-1; D is undetermined. This CDR3 contains 13 residues. Germline V lookup: CDR1 SNHLY, CDR2 FYNNEI. V was shortened by 10 bases and J by 0 bases, with 12 bases between the two germline ends. The CDR3, as DNA: TGTGCCACCGAGGAGGGTATGAACACTGAAGCTTTCTTT. Amino acid sequence: CATEEGMNTEAFF.

This chain joins TRBV11-3 and TRBJ1-1; unclear D gene. This CDR3 has 14 residues. V lost 7 bases and J 6 bases, leaving 18 bases between the germline ends. In germline, CDR1 is SGHNT, CDR2 YENEEA. CDR3 residues: CASNISAGRPEAFF. CDR3 sequence (DNA): TGTGCCAGCAACATATCCGCGGGGAGGCCTGAAGCTTTCTTT.

CDR3 sequence: CATSKYRTEGSPLHF. The CDR3 coding sequence is TGTGCCACCAGCAAATATCGGACAGAGGGTTCACCCCTCCACTTT. V usage is TRBV6-5 and J usage is TRBJ1-6; D possibly corresponds to TRBD1 (6 bases). The CDR3 is 15 residues long. V dropped 10 bases and J dropped 9 bases, with 22 bases sitting between them. CDR1 MNHEY and CDR2 SVGAGI come from the germline V gene.

This clone was detected only a few times. V and J are TRBV2 and TRBJ1-5; D is ambiguous. Trimming shortened V by 6 bases and J by 6 bases, and 18 bases separated the two germline ends. The CDR3 spans 15 residues. Germline V lookup: CDR1 SNHLY, CDR2 FYNNEI. The CDR3 is CASSGLGGSGQPQHF. The CDR3 nucleotides read TGTGCCAGCAGCGGACTAGGCGGGAGCGGTCAGCCCCAGCATTTT.

The chain employs TRBV7-2 and TRBJ2-7; TRBD2 agrees at 11 bases. The CDR3 is 19 residues long. Germline values: CDR1 SGHTA, CDR2 FQGNSA. V gave up 2 bases and J gave up 7 bases; unmatched junction bases: 19. The chain's CDR3 is CASSLQAYSGGANPPEQYF. CDR3 nucleotides: TGTGCCAGCAGCTTACAGGCGTATAGCGGGGGGGCCAATCCTCCGGAGCAGTACTTC.

The chain uses TRBV3-1 (or the pseudogene TRBV3-2) and TRBJ2-7; 9 bases are a match to TRBD2. Germline CDR1 LGHDT, CDR2 YNNKEL (reference sequence). The CDR3 length is 15 residues. Trimming cost V 4 bases and J 3 bases; bases outside gene matches: 7. The CDR3 reads CASSPGIAGVYEQYF. The CDR3 bases are TGTGCCAGCAGCCCGGGAATAGCGGGGGTCTACGAGCAGTACTTC.

This chain joins TRBV6-5 and TRBJ1-4; TRBD1 matches 7 bases. The junction had 5 bases not matched to a gene; V was cut back by 0 bases and J by 4 bases. Germline V gene sequence: CDR1 MNHEY, CDR2 SVGAGI. The CDR3 has 16 amino acids. CDR3 sequence: CASSYSYRGLNEKLFF. The CDR3 DNA is TGTGCCAGCAGTTACTCCTACAGGGGACTTAATGAAAAACTGTTTTTT.

The rearrangement joins TRBV5-1 to TRBJ2-5; D ambiguous. The CDR3 is 12 amino acids. Trimming cost V 0 bases and J 5 bases, with 5 bases left between them. Germline V gives CDR1 SGHRS, CDR2 YFSETQ. CDR3 sequence: CASSLAMETQYF. For the CDR3, the DNA is TGCGCCAGCAGCTTGGCCATGGAGACCCAGTACTTC.

The V call is TRBV6-1, the J call TRBJ2-2, with a tentative D call TRBD1 (6 bases). Germline V gene data show CDR1 as MNHNS and CDR2 as SASEGT. The length of the CDR3 is 15 residues. With 0 bases removed from V and 5 bases from J, the gap between germline ends came to 10 bases. The CDR3 is CASSEALTGTGELFF. The CDR3 DNA follows: TGTGCCAGCAGTGAAGCCCTTACAGGGACCGGGGAGCTGTTTTTT.

The chain links TRBV6-1 to TRBJ1-2; no clear D. Trimming stripped 2 bases from V and 3 bases from J, with 10 bases between. This CDR3 is built from 14 residues. Germline V lookup: CDR1 MNHNS, CDR2 SASEGT. The CDR3 spells CASSESKQYYGYTF. The CDR3 nucleotides read TGTGCCAGCAGTGAATCGAAACAGTACTATGGCTACACCTTC.

This chain joins TRBV24-1 and TRBJ2-1; 9 bases fit TRBD1. CDR3 length: 14 amino acids. Germline trimming cut 3 bases from V and 10 bases from J; bases unmatched to any gene: 6. Germline CDR1 KGHDR, CDR2 SFDVKD. CDR3 nucleotides: TGTGCCACCAGTGATCGCCGGGACAGGGTCGAGCAGTTCTTC. This codes for CATSDRRDRVEQFF.

This clone was observed a handful of times. This rearrangement joins TRBV2 to TRBJ2-3; D uncertain. CDR1 SNHLY and CDR2 FYNNEI come from the germline V gene. The CDR3 contains 12 residues. V was cut by 8 bases and J by 4 bases, with 10 bases left in between. The CDR3 DNA sequence: TGTGCCAGCGACGACACCTCAGATACGCAGTATTTT. Translated, it gives CASDDTSDTQYF.

The chain is built from TRBV30 and TRBJ1-2; D not resolved. This CDR3 has 15 amino acids. The ends were cut back, 2 bases at V and 6 bases at J, with 19 bases in the middle. The germline gives CDR1 GTSNPN, CDR2 SVGIG (reference sequence). The CDR3 region is CAWSLFLRSWDGYTF. The CDR3, as DNA: TGTGCCTGGAGTCTTTTCCTGAGGTCTTGGGATGGCTACACCTTC.